The TCR beta chain described here comes from a study of blood T cell repertoires in COVID-19. Across the study: Donors in the United States, Italy and Spain gave samples during acute or convalescent COVID-19. The cDNA or gDNA used as material had been derived from T cells, B-cell-depleted T cells, or PBMCs.

Original data processing: Estimated nucleated cell counts came from reference gene primer amplification. Profiled with immunoSEQ multiplex PCR; TCRdb holds only in-frame clones, not every one. V, J and clone size are those of that table, while D and trimming were read from the DNA. The sample has hundreds of thousands of clones; about 85% are singletons. From germline, CDR1 is SGHNT and CDR2 YYREEE (reference sequence). Germline trimming cut 0 bases from V and 5 bases from J; bases unmatched to any gene: 11. The CDR3 spans 17 residues. Only a few counts were recorded for this clone. The gene calls are TRBV5-4 and TRBJ2-3; 8 nucleotides line up with TRBD2. This receptor was identified in a human donor in a cohort sampled during active COVID-19. Sequencing was done on a sample of peripheral blood. CDR3 sequence reads: CASSLGYEREGQDTQYF. The CDR3 DNA reads TGTGCCAGCAGCTTGGGATATGAACGGGAGGGACAAGATACGCAGTATTTT.